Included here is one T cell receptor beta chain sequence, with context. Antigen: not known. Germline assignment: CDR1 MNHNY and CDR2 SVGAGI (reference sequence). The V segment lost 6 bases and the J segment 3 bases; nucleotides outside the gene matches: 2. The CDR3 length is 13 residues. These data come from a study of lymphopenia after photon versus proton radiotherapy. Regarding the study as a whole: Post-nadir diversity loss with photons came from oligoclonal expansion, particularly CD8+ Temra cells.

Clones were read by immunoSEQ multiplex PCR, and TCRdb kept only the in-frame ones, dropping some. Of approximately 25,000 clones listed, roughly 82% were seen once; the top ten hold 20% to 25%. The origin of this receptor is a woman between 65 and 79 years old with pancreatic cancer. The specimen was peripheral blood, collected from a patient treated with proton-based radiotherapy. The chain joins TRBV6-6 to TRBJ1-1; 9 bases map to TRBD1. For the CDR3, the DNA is TGTGCCAGCAGGCGGACAGGGGACACTGAAGCTTTCTTT. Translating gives CASRRTGDTEAFF.